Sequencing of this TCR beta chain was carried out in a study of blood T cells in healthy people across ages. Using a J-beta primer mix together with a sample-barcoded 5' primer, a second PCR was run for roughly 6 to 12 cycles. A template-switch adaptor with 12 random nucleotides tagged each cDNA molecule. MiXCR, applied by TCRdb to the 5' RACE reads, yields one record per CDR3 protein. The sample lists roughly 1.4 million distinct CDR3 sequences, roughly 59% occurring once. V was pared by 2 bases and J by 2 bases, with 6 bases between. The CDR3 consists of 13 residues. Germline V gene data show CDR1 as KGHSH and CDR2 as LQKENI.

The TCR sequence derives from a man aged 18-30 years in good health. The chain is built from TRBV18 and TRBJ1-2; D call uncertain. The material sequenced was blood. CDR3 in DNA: TGTGCCAGCTCACCAGACAAGAACTATGGCTACACCTTC. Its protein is CASSPDKNYGYTF.